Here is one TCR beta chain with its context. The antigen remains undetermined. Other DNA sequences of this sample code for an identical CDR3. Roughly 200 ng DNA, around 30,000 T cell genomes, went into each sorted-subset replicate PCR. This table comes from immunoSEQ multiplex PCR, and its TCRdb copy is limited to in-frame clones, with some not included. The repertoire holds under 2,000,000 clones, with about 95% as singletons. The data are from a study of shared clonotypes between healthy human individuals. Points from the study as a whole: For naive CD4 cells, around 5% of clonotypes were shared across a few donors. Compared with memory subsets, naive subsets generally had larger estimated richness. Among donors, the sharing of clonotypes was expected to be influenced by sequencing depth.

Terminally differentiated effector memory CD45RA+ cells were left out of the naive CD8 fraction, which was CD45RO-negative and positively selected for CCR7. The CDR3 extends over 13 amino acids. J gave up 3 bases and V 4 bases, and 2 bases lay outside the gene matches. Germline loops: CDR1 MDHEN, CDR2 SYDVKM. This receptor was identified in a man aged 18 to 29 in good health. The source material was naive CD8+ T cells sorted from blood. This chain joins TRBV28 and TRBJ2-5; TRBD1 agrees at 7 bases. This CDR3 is CASSYDREETQYF. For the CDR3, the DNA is TGTGCCAGCAGTTACGACAGGGAAGAGACCCAGTACTTC.